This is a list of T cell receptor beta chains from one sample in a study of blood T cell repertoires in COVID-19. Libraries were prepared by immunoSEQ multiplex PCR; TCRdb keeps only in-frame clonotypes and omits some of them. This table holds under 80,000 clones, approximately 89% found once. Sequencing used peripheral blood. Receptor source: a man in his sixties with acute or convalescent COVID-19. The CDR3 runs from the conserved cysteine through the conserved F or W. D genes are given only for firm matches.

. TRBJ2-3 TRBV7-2 CASSSKWRGHTDTQYF TGTGCCAGCAGCTCGAAGTGGCGGGGTCACACAGATACGCAGTATTTT
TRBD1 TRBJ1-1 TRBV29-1 CSVGGTGIGTEAFF TGCAGCGTTGGAGGGACAGGGATAGGAACTGAAGCTTTCTTT
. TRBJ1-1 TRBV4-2 CASSQESLLNTEAFF TGTGCCAGCAGCCAAGAAAGTCTACTGAACACTGAAGCTTTCTTT
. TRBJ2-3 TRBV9 CASSRDASTDTQYF TGTGCCAGCAGCAGAGATGCTAGCACAGATACGCAGTATTTT
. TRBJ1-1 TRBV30 CAWINSRNTEAFF TGTGCCTGGATCAACTCCCGGAACACTGAAGCTTTCTTT
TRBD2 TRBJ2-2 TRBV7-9 CASSEGTTIANTGELFF TGTGCCAGCAGCGAAGGGACTACCATCGCGAACACCGGGGAGCTGTTTTTT
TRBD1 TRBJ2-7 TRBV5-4 CASSPDRGPLYEQYF TGTGCCAGCAGCCCTGACAGGGGTCCCCTCTACGAGCAGTACTTC
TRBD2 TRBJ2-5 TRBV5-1 CASSLVLAGAQETQYF TGCGCCAGCAGCTTGGTACTAGCGGGGGCCCAAGAGACCCAGTACTTC
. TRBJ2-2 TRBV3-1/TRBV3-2 CASSQTETGELFF TGTGCCAGCAGCCAGACAGAGACCGGGGAGCTGTTTTTT
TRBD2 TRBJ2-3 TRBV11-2 CASSSSSGGASTDTQYF TGTGCCAGCAGCTCCTCTAGCGGGGGGGCGAGCACAGATACGCAGTATTTT